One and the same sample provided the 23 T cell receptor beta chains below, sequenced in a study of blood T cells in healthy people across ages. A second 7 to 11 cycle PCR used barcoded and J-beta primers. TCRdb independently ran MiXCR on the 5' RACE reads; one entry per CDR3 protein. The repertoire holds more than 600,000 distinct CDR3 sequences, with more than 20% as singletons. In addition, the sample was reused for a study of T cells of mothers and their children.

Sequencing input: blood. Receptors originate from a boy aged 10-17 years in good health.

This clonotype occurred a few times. DNA for the CDR3: TGTGCCAGCAGCGTAGGGAGGGGGAACACCGGGGAGCTGTTTTTT. Residues: CASSVGRGNTGELFF. V usage is TRBV9 and J usage is TRBJ2-2, with D possibly matching TRBD2 (6 bases). Germline CDR1 and CDR2: SGDLS and YYNGEE. This CDR3 spans 15 amino acids. V was clipped by 0 bases and J by 1 base, with 7 bases between them. Filled out from reference TRBV9 and TRBJ2-2, the complete variable domain reads DSGVTQTPKHLITATGQRVTLRCSPRSGDLSVYWYQQSLDQGLQFLIQYYNGEERAKGNILERFSAQQFPDLHSELNLSSLELGDSALYFCASSVGRGNTGELFFGEGSRLTVL.

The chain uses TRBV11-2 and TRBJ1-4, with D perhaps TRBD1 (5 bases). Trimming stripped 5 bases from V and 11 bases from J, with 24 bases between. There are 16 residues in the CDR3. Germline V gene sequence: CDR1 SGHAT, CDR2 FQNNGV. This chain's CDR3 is CASSPRAGTGFGKLFF. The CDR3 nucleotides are TGTGCCAGCAGCCCACGGGCGGGAACAGGCTTTGGGAAACTGTTTTTT.

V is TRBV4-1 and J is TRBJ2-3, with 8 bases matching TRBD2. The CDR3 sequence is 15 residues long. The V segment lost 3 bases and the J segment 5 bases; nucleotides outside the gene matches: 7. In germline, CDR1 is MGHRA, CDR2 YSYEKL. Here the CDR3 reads CASSQFAGGGDTQYF. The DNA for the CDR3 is TGCGCCAGCAGCCAGTTCGCGGGAGGTGGAGATACGCAGTATTTT.

The CDR3 bases are TGTGCCAGTAGTATCCCGACAGCCTCGAACACCGGGGAGCTGTTTTTT. Its translation is CASSIPTASNTGELFF. The chain employs TRBV19 and TRBJ2-2; D may be TRBD1 (5 bases). This CDR3 is built from 16 residues. Germline V gene sequence: CDR1 LNHDA, CDR2 SQIVND (reference sequence). Trimming took off 3 bases at V and 0 bases at J, with 11 bases between the two ends.

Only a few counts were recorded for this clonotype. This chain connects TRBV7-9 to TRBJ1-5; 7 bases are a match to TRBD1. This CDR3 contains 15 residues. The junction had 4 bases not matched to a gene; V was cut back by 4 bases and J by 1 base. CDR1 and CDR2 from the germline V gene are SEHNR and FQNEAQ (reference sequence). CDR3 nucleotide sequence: TGTGCCAGCAGCTCGACAGGGACCAGCAATCAGCCCCAGCATTTT. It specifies CASSSTGTSNQPQHF.

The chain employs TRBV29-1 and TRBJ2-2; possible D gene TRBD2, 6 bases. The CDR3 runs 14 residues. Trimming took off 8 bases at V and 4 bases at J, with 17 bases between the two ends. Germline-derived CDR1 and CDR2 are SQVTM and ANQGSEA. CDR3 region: CSIIGTRSTGELFF. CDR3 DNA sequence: TGCAGCATAATTGGGACTCGCAGCACCGGGGAGCTGTTTTTT.

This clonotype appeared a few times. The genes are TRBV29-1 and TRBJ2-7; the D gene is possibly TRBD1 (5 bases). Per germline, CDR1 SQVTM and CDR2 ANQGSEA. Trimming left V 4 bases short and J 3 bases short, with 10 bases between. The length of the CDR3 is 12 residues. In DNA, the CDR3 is TGCAGCGTTGCCGACAGAGACTACGAGCAGTACTTC. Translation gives CSVADRDYEQYF.

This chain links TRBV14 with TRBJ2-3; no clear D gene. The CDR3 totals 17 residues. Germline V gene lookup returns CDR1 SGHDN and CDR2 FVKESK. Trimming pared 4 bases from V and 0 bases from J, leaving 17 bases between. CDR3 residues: CASSRLDFFTSTDTQYF. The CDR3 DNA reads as TGTGCCAGCAGCCGATTAGACTTCTTTACTAGCACAGATACGCAGTATTTT.

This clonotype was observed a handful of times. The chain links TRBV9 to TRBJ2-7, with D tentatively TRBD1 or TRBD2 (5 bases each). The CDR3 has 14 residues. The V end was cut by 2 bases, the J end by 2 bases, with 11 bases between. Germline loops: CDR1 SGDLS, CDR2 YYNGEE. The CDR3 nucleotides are TGTGCCAGCAGCGTTTCGGGGCAACCCTACGAGCAGTACTTC. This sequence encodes CASSVSGQPYEQYF.

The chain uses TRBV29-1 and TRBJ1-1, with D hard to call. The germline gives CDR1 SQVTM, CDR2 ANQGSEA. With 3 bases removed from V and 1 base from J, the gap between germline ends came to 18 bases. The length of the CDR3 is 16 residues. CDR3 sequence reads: CSVEGTEAGGNTEAFF. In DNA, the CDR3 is TGCAGCGTTGAGGGAACAGAGGCCGGAGGGAACACTGAAGCTTTCTTT.

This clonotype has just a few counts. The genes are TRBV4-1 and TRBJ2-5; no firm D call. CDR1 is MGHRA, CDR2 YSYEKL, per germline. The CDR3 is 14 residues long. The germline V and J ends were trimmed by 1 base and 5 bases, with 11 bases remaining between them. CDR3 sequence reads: CASSQVSVGETQYF. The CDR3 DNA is TGCGCCAGCAGCCAAGTTTCTGTTGGGGAGACCCAGTACTTC.

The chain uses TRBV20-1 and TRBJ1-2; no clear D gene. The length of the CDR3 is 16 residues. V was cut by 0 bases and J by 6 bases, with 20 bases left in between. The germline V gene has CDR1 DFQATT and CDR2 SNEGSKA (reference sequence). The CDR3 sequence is CSARERETLSLHGYTF. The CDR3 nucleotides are TGCAGTGCTAGAGAAAGGGAGACCCTAAGCCTCCATGGCTACACCTTC.

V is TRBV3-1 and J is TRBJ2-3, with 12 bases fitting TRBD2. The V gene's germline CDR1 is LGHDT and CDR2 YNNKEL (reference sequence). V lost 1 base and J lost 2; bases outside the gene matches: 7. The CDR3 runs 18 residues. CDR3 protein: CASSQASGREVPTDTQYF. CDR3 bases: TGTGCCAGCAGCCAAGCTAGCGGGAGGGAGGTGCCCACAGATACGCAGTATTTT.

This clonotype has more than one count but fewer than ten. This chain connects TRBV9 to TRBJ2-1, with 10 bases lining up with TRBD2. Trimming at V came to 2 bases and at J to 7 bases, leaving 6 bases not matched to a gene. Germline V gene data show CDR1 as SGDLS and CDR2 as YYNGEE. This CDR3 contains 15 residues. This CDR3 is CASSVSGGEGNEQFF. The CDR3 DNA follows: TGTGCCAGCAGCGTGAGCGGGGGGGAAGGGAATGAGCAGTTCTTC. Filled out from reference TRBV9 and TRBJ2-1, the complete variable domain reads DSGVTQTPKHLITATGQRVTLRCSPRSGDLSVYWYQQSLDQGLQFLIQYYNGEERAKGNILERFSAQQFPDLHSELNLSSLELGDSALYFCASSVSGGEGNEQFFGPGTRLTVL.

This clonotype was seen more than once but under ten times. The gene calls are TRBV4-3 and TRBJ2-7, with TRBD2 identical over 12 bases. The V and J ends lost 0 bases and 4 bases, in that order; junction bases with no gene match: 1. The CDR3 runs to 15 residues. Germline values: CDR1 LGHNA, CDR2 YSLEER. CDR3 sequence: CASSQDTSGGYEQYF. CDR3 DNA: TGCGCCAGCAGCCAAGATACTAGCGGGGGGTACGAGCAGTACTTC.

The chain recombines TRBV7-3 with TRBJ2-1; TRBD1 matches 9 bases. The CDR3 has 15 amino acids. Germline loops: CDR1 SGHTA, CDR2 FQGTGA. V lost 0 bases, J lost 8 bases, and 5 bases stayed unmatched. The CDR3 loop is CASSLTGGTGYEQFF. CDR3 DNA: TGTGCCAGCAGCTTAACGGGGGGGACAGGGTATGAGCAGTTCTTC.

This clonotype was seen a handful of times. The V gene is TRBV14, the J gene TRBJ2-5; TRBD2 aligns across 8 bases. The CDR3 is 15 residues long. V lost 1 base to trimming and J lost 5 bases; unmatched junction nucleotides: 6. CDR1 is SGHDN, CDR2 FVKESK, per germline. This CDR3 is CASSQVASGSETQYF. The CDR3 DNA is TGTGCCAGCAGCCAAGTCGCCAGCGGGAGTGAGACCCAGTACTTC.

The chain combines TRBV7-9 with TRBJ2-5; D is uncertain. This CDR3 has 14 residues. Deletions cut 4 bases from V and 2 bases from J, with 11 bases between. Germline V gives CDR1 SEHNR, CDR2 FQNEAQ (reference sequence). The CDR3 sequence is CASSYLGFQETQYF. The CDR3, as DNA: TGTGCCAGCAGCTACCTGGGGTTTCAAGAGACCCAGTACTTC.

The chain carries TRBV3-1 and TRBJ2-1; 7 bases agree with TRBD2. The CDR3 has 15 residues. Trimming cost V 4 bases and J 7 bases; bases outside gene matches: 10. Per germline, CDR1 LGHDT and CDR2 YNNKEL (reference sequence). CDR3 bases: TGTGCCAGCAGCCCTCCGGCTTGGGGGGGGAATGAGCAGTTCTTC. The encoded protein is CASSPPAWGGNEQFF.

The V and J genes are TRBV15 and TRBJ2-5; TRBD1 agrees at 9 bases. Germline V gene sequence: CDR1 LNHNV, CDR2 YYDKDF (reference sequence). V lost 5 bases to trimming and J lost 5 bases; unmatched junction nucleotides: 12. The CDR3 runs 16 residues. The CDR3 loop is CATSSHEGQGWETQYF. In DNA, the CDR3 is TGTGCCACCAGCTCTCATGAGGGACAGGGATGGGAGACCCAGTACTTC.

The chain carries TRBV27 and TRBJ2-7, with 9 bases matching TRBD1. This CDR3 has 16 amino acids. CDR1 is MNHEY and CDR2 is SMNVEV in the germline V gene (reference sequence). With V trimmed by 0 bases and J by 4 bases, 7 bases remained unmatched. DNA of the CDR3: TGTGCCAGCAGTTTATCACACGGGACAGGGTGGTACGAGCAGTACTTC. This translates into CASSLSHGTGWYEQYF.

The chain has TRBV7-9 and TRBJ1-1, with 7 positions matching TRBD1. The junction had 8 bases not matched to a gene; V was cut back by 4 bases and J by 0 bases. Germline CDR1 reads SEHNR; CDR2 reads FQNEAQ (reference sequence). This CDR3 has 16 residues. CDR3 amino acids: CASSSHGTVMNTEAFF. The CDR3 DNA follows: TGTGCCAGCAGCTCACACGGGACAGTCATGAACACTGAAGCTTTCTTT.

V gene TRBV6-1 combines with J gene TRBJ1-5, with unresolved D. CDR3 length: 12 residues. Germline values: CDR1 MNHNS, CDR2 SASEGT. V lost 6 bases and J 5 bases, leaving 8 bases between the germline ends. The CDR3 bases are TGTGCCAGCAGCGAATGGGATCAGCCCCAGCATTTT. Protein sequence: CASSEWDQPQHF.